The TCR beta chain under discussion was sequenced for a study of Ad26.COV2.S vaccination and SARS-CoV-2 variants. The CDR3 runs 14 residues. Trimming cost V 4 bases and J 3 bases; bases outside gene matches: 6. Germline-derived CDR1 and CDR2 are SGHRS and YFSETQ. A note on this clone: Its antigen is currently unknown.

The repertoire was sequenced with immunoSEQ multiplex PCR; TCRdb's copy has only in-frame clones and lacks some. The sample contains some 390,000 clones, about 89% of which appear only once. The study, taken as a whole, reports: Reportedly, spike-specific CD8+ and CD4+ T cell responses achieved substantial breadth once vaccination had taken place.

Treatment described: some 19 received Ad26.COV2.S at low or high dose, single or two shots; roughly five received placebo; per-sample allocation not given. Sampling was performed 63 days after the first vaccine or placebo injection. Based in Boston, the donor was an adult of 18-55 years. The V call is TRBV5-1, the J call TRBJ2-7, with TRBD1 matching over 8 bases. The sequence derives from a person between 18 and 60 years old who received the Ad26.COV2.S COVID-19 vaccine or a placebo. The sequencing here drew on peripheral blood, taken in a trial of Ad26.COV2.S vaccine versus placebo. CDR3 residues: CASSLGQDGYEQYF. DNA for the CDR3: TGCGCCAGCAGCCTGGGACAGGATGGCTACGAGCAGTACTTC.